This TCR beta chain is from a study of regulatory T cells in long-lasting Graves disease. Note on this clonotype: What it binds is unknown.

Regarding time point: persistent/refractory GD, antithyroid drugs over 5 years with positive TRAb. Generation of the TCR library employed RNA extracted from PBMCs. TCR beta libraries were built with iRepertoire HTBI primers and Arm-PCR of CDR3 regions. MiXCR, run by TCRdb on the multiplex PCR reads, gives a single entry per CDR3 protein. The sample includes 450,000 or so distinct CDR3 sequences, around a fifth seen only once; the top ten take about 12%. V was pared by 3 bases and J by 5 bases, with 8 bases between. Germline CDR1 and CDR2: DFQATT and SNEGSKA (reference sequence). The CDR3 runs 13 residues. General study findings and limits: For persistent Graves' patients, TCR diversity was lower than for newly diagnosed ones. Small numbers of samples may have cut accuracy. Peripheral blood, not thyroid tissue, was the sole material studied.

The material sequenced was peripheral blood mononuclear cells (PBMCs), taken when the disease was refractory, from a patient treated with antithyroid drugs. This receptor was identified in a female donor with Graves disease. The chain recombines TRBV20-1 with TRBJ1-6, with no clear D. The DNA of the CDR3 is TGCAGTGCTAGTCCTTTCGATAATTCACCCCTCCACTTT. Amino acid sequence: CSASPFDNSPLHF.